The clone carrying this TCR beta chain was counted between two and nine times. What it binds is unknown. TCRdb itself ran the 5' RACE reads through MiXCR, one entry per CDR3 protein. The data show 500,000 or so distinct CDR3 sequences, with around 14% seen just once and 0.5% to 0.65% held by the top ten. There are 14 residues in the CDR3. The germline gives CDR1 ENHRY, CDR2 SYGVKD. V lost 3 bases to trimming and J lost 9 bases, with 12 bases between them. These data originate in a study of identical twins. Whole-study results and caveats: High-abundance cord blood beta clonotypes had fewer insertions; memory repertoires showed none. Twins showed weaker excess sharing in their beta out-of-frame sequences. Models underestimated TCR alpha sharing (out-of-frame) in monozygotic twins.

This sample was shared with a second study, whose subject was yellow fever vaccine responses in identical twins.

The sample consisted of CD4+ T cells sorted from blood. This clonotype was sampled from a woman under 30 in good health. The chain has TRBV10-3 and TRBJ1-6; D possibly corresponds to TRBD1 (5 bases). CDR3 sequence (DNA): TGTGCCATCAGTGATTCGAGGGGAGGTTCACCCCTCCACTTT. Its translation: CAISDSRGGSPLHF.